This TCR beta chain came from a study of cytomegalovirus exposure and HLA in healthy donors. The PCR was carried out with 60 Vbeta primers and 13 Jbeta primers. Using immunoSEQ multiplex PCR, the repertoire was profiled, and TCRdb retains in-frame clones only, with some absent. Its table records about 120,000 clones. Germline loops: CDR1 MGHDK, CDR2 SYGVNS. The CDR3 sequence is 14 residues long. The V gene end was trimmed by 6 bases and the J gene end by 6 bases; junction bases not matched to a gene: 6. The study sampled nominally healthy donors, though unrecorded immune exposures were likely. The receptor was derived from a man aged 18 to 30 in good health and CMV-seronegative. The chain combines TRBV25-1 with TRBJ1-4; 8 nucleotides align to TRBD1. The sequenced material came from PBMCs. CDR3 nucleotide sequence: TGTGCCAGCAGCCTACAGGGGGAACATGAAAAACTGTTTTTT. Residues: CASSLQGEHEKLFF.